Detailed here is one T cell receptor (beta chain). These data come from a study of blood T cell repertoires in COVID-19. Libraries were prepared by immunoSEQ multiplex PCR; TCRdb keeps only in-frame clonotypes and omits some of them. This sample has roughly 200,000 clones, with approximately 81% found just once. The receptor comes from a person aged 65 to 85 with COVID-19, enrolled during active disease. Sequencing used peripheral blood.

CDR3 amino acids: CASSYGDSNTQYF. Here the CDR3 DNA reads TGTGCCAGCAGTTACGGGGACTCCAATACGCAGTATTTT. The chain links TRBV6-2 or TRBV6-3 to TRBJ2-3; D perhaps matches TRBD2 (6 bases). CDR1 is MNHEY and CDR2 is SVGEGT in the germline V gene. V was trimmed by 2 bases and J by 7 bases, leaving 10 bases between them. This CDR3 comprises 13 residues.